This passage covers 20 T cell receptor beta chains from one sample sequenced in a study of CD8+ T cells in alopecia areata. RNA extraction was followed by reverse transcription into cDNA, which acted as the sequencing template. Some clones are missing from TCRdb's copy, which holds only in-frame ones; the method was immunoSEQ multiplex PCR. The sample carries roughly 120,000 clones, roughly three fifths recorded once. The treatment was: oral pan-JAK inhibitor, 5-10 mg twice daily. This material consisted of CD4+ T cells sorted from blood, taken at week 24, from a patient treated with tofacitinib. These TCRs come from a human donor with alopecia areata.

This clone appeared a single time. V usage is TRBV7-9 and J usage is TRBJ2-7; TRBD2 might be the D (6 bases). CDR1 is SEHNR, CDR2 FQNEAQ, per germline (reference sequence). V was trimmed by 6 bases and J by 7 bases, leaving 22 bases between them. The CDR3 loop spans 15 amino acids. The CDR3 spells CASSPWTSGLPEQYF. CDR3 nucleotide sequence: TGTGCCAGCAGTCCCTGGACCTCGGGACTCCCAGAGCAGTACTTC.

This clone was recorded only once. The chain links TRBV11-2 to TRBJ1-2; D is possibly TRBD1 (6 bases). The CDR3 is 15 amino acids. Trimming removed 0 bases at V and 6 bases at J, with 14 bases between. Germline assignment: CDR1 SGHAT and CDR2 FQNNGV. CDR3 region: CASSLDDRSRNGYTF. The CDR3 bases are TGTGCCAGCAGCTTAGATGACAGGTCGAGGAATGGCTACACCTTC.

In this sample, this clone turned up a few times. The chain employs TRBV6-5 and TRBJ1-1; tentative D call: TRBD1 (5 bases). The CDR3 length is 13 residues. Trimming cost V 6 bases and J 11 bases, with 19 bases left between them. The germline V gene encodes CDR1 MNHEY and CDR2 SVGAGI. The CDR3 DNA reads TGTGCCAGCAGCCAAGGGACCTCGAGATATGCTTTCTTT. Translated: CASSQGTSRYAFF.

The rearrangement uses TRBV7-2 and TRBJ2-5, with D perhaps being TRBD1 or TRBD2 (5 bases each). The CDR3 loop spans 12 amino acids. Deletions cut 5 bases from V and 8 bases from J, with 12 bases between. The germline gives CDR1 SGHTA, CDR2 FQGNSA. CDR3 amino acids: CASSNSGRTQYF. The CDR3 DNA reads TGTGCCAGCAGCAACTCAGGGAGAACCCAGTACTTC.

V and J are TRBV29-1 and TRBJ2-1; possibly TRBD2 for D (5 bases). Germline CDR1 SQVTM, CDR2 ANQGSEA. The CDR3 is 12 amino acids. Trimming pared 7 bases from V and 9 bases from J, leaving 16 bases between. The CDR3 sequence is CSADWESGEQFF. In DNA form, the CDR3 reads TGCAGCGCTGACTGGGAGTCAGGTGAGCAGTTCTTC.

This clone has a handful of counts. This sequence joins TRBV2 and TRBJ1-5; D uncertain. This CDR3 is 12 amino acids long. In germline, CDR1 is SNHLY, CDR2 FYNNEI. V was clipped by 3 bases and J by 4 bases, with 4 bases between them. Here the CDR3 DNA reads TGTGCCAGCAGTGACGGAAATCAGCCCCAGCATTTT. Translating it yields CASSDGNQPQHF.

The CDR3 sequence: CAWSVLGRRFPHEQYF. CDR3 sequence (DNA): TGTGCCTGGAGTGTACTGGGCAGAAGATTCCCCCACGAGCAGTACTTC. This chain joins TRBV30 and TRBJ2-7; D gene ambiguous. CDR1 and CDR2 from the germline V gene are GTSNPN and SVGIG (reference sequence). CDR3 length equals 16 residues. V lost 0 bases to trimming and J lost 5 bases, with 20 bases between them.

CDR3 bases: TGTGCCAGCAGTCCAGATAGCAATCAGCCCCAGCATTTT. Translation gives CASSPDSNQPQHF. The chain joins TRBV28 to TRBJ1-5; D is unresolved. The V gene's germline CDR1 is MDHEN and CDR2 SYDVKM. CDR3 length: 13 residues. Trimming removed 5 bases from V and 0 bases from J, with 5 bases in between. Together with reference TRBV28 and TRBJ1-5, the CDR3 gives the full variable domain: DVKVTQSSRYLVKRTGEKVFLECVQDMDHENMFWYRQDPGLGLRLIYFSYDVKMKEKGDIPEGYSVSREKKERFSLILESASTNQTSMYLCASSPDSNQPQHFGDGTRLSIL.

The genes are TRBV5-6 and TRBJ2-2; D is ambiguous. The CDR3 loop spans 11 amino acids. V was cut by 1 base and J by 9 bases, with 4 bases left in between. Germline V CDR1 and CDR2: SGHDT, YYEEEE. For the CDR3, the DNA is TGTGCCAGCAGCTTGTACAGGGAGCTGTTTTTT. Its translation is CASSLYRELFF. Full variable domain (remainder filled in from reference TRBV5-6 and TRBJ2-2): DAGVTQSPTHLIKTRGQQVTLRCSPKSGHDTVSWYQQALGQGPQFIFQYYEEEERQRGNFPDRFSGHQFPNYSSELNVNALLLGDSALYLCASSLYRELFFGEGSRLTVL.

This sequence joins TRBV29-1 and TRBJ1-2, with 7 bases fitting TRBD1. The CDR3 loop spans 13 amino acids. CDR1 and CDR2 from the germline V gene are SQVTM and ANQGSEA. With V trimmed by 7 bases and J by 7 bases, 12 bases remained unmatched. DNA of the CDR3: TGCAGCGCCGGGTCAGGGGGGGCAAGTGGCTACACCTTC. This translates into CSAGSGGASGYTF.

This sequence joins TRBV5-1 and TRBJ2-7, with TRBD1 matching 7 bases. The CDR3 has 15 amino acids. Trimming at V came to 3 bases and at J to 0 bases, leaving 6 bases not matched to a gene. Per germline, CDR1 SGHRS and CDR2 YFSETQ. The CDR3 DNA follows: TGCGCCAGCAGCTCCCCGGGACAGAACTCCTACGAGCAGTACTTC. Protein sequence: CASSSPGQNSYEQYF.

This clone appeared once. V is TRBV29-1 and J is TRBJ2-5; possibly TRBD2 for D (6 bases). The CDR3 has 16 residues. CDR1 and CDR2 (germline): SQVTM, ANQGSEA. Trimming took off 7 bases at V and 1 base at J, with 22 bases between the two ends. CDR3 protein: CSATGVGALSQETQYF. The CDR3 DNA is TGCAGCGCTACGGGGGTAGGTGCCCTCTCCCAAGAGACCCAGTACTTC.

V usage is TRBV7-2 and J usage is TRBJ1-3; a possible D gene is TRBD1 (5 bases). The CDR3 loop spans 14 amino acids. Germline assignment: CDR1 SGHTA and CDR2 FQGNSA. Trimming removed 1 base from V and 9 bases from J, with 13 bases in between. The CDR3: CASSLEGTGSTIYF. The CDR3 DNA sequence: TGTGCCAGCAGCTTAGAGGGGACGGGCTCCACCATATATTTT.

The chain couples TRBV18 to TRBJ2-1; 7 bases align to TRBD2. This CDR3 is built from 12 residues. Per the germline V gene, CDR1 is KGHSH and CDR2 is LQKENI. V was clipped by 5 bases and J by 10 bases; unmatched bases: 5. The CDR3 spells CASSTLGREQFF. CDR3 DNA sequence: TGTGCCAGCTCAACCCTCGGGAGGGAGCAGTTCTTC.

This clone turned up a few times. Written as DNA, the CDR3 is TGTGCCAGCAGCTCGCGGGGGGACTCCTACAATGAGCAGTTCTTC. It codes for CASSSRGDSYNEQFF. The V call is TRBV7-2, the J call TRBJ2-1, with 8 bases that match TRBD2. The CDR3 covers 15 residues. Germline trimming cut 4 bases from V and 0 bases from J; bases unmatched to any gene: 2. CDR1 and CDR2 (germline): SGHTA, FQGNSA.

This clone was observed a few times. This chain uses TRBV30 with TRBJ1-1, with a tentative D call TRBD1 (6 bases). Germline V lookup: CDR1 GTSNPN, CDR2 SVGIG (reference sequence). V dropped 3 bases and J dropped 1 base, with 12 bases sitting between them. The CDR3 contains 14 residues. CDR3 amino acids: CAWRIADRNTEAFF. The CDR3 DNA is TGTGCCTGGAGAATCGCGGACAGGAACACTGAAGCTTTCTTT.

This sequence joins TRBV18 and TRBJ1-5; 9 bases are a match to TRBD1. The germline CDR1 and CDR2 sequences are KGHSH and LQKENI. The CDR3 has 18 amino acids. With 3 bases clipped from V and 0 bases from J, the junction kept 9 bases outside the gene matches. CDR3 residues: CASSPRQGGDGSNQPQHF. CDR3 DNA sequence: TGTGCCAGCTCACCGAGACAGGGGGGAGACGGTAGCAATCAGCCCCAGCATTTT. The whole variable domain, filled in from reference TRBV18 and TRBJ1-5, reads NAGVMQNPRHLVRRRGQEARLRCSPMKGHSHVYWYRQLPEEGLKFMVYLQKENIIDESGMPKERFSAEFPKEGPSILRIQQVVRGDSAAYFCASSPRQGGDGSNQPQHFGDGTRLSIL.

This rearrangement joins TRBV6-1 to TRBJ2-7; D is undetermined. V was clipped by 0 bases and J by 2 bases, with 2 bases between them. Germline V gives CDR1 MNHNS, CDR2 SASEGT. The CDR3 loop spans 12 amino acids. The CDR3 nucleotides are TGTGCCAGCAGTGAAGCGACCTACGAGCAGTACTTC. It translates to CASSEATYEQYF.

This clone was recorded only once. The J gene is TRBJ2-1, the V gene TRBV30; 10 bases align to TRBD1. Germline V gene lookup returns CDR1 GTSNPN and CDR2 SVGIG (reference sequence). The junction had 3 bases not matched to a gene; V was cut back by 3 bases and J by 7 bases. The CDR3 totals 13 residues. CDR3 residues: CAWSPGQGNEQFF. The CDR3 DNA reads TGTGCCTGGAGCCCGGGACAGGGGAATGAGCAGTTCTTC.

This chain links TRBV27 with TRBJ1-3; 10 positions match TRBD1. Unmatched junction bases numbered 4, after V lost 5 bases and J lost 3 bases. The CDR3 loop spans 15 amino acids. Germline V lookup: CDR1 MNHEY, CDR2 SMNVEV (reference sequence). Here the CDR3 reads CASSRQGAGGNTIYF. For the CDR3, the DNA is TGTGCCAGCAGTCGACAGGGGGCGGGTGGAAACACCATATATTTT.